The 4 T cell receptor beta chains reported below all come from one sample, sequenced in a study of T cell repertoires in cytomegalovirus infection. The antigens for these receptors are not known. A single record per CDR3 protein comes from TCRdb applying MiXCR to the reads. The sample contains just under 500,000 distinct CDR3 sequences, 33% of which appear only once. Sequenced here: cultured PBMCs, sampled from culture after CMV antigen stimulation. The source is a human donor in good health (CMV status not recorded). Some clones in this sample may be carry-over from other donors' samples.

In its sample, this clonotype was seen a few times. CDR3 sequence reads: CASSRLAGGTYEQYF. In DNA, the CDR3 is TGTGCCAGCAGCCGACTAGCGGGAGGAACCTACGAGCAGTACTTC. The V and J genes are TRBV5-6 and TRBJ2-7, with 13 bases matching TRBD2. Germline V lookup: CDR1 SGHDT, CDR2 YYEEEE. The V segment lost 4 bases and the J segment 2 bases; nucleotides outside the gene matches: 3. CDR3 length: 15 amino acids.

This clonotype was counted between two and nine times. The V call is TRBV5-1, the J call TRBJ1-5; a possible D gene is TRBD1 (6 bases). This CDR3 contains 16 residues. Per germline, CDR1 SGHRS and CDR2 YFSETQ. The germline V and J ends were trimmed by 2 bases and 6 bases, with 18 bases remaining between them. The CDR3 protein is CASSFRYRGARQPQHF. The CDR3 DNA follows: TGCGCCAGCAGCTTTCGTTATCGGGGGGCGCGTCAGCCCCAGCATTTT.

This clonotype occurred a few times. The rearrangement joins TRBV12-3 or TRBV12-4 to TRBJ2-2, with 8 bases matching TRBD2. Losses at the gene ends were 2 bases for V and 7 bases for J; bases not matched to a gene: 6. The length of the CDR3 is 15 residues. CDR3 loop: CASSLTGSGSGELFF. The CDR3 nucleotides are TGTGCCAGCAGTTTAACCGGGAGCGGGAGCGGGGAGCTGTTTTTT.

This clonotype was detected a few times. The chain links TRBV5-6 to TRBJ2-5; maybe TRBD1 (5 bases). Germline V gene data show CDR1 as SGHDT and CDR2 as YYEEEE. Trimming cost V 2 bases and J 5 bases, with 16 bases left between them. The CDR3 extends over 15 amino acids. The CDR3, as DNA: TGTGCCAGCAGCTTTAGGCAGGGAAACATGGAGACCCAGTACTTC. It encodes CASSFRQGNMETQYF.